The 20 T cell receptor beta chains presented below share a single source sample, sequenced in a study of T cell responses to AZD1222 COVID-19 vaccine. Clones were read by immunoSEQ multiplex PCR, and TCRdb kept only the in-frame ones, dropping some. The data show 95,000 to 150,000 clones, 90% seen once. Sequencing was performed on peripheral blood, taken on day 0 of AZD1222 vaccination. Receptor source: an adult in good health.

The chain recombines TRBV7-9 with TRBJ2-1, with 7 bases identical to TRBD2. The CDR3 is 16 residues long. With V trimmed by 5 bases and J by 5 bases, 12 bases remained unmatched. Germline CDR1 SEHNR, CDR2 FQNEAQ (reference sequence). The CDR3 DNA is TGTGCCAGCAGCCTGATGGGCCTAGCGGCGGACAATGAGCAGTTCTTC. Its protein is CASSLMGLAADNEQFF.

The chain recombines TRBV19 with TRBJ2-7, with 12 bases aligning to TRBD2. V lost 5 bases, J lost 5 bases, and 7 bases stayed unmatched. The CDR3 runs to 15 residues. CDR1 and CDR2 from the germline V gene are LNHDA and SQIVND (reference sequence). The DNA of the CDR3 is TGTGCCAGTAGTTGGCAGACTAGCGGGAGAGACGAGCAGTACTTC. Encoded protein: CASSWQTSGRDEQYF.

The chain is built from TRBV7-2 and TRBJ1-4; no clear D gene. Germline lookup yields CDR1 SGHTA and CDR2 FQGNSA. V lost 5 bases to trimming and J lost 0 bases, with 13 bases between them. This CDR3 comprises 16 residues. CDR3 protein: CASSQRAPTTNEKLFF. DNA for the CDR3: TGTGCCAGCAGCCAGAGGGCGCCGACAACTAATGAAAAACTGTTTTTT.

J is TRBJ1-3 and V is TRBV5-6, with D possibly TRBD1 on 6 matching bases. The CDR3 runs 14 residues. Germline V CDR1 and CDR2: SGHDT, YYEEEE. The V gene lost 2 bases and the J gene lost 1 base, with 7 bases spanning the gap. This chain's CDR3 is CASSFGTSGNTIYF. CDR3 sequence (DNA): TGTGCCAGCAGCTTCGGGACATCTGGAAACACCATATATTTT.

The chain uses TRBV10-3 and TRBJ1-5; 9 nucleotides align to TRBD1. CDR3 length equals 13 residues. Germline assignment: CDR1 ENHRY and CDR2 SYGVKD. V gave up 5 bases and J gave up 7 bases; unmatched junction bases: 3. CDR3 protein: CAISSGQGQPQHF. In nucleotides, the CDR3 is TGTGCCATCAGTTCGGGACAGGGACAGCCCCAGCATTTT.

The V and J genes are TRBV13 and TRBJ1-6, with D possibly being TRBD1 (5 bases). Looked up from germline, CDR1 is PRHDT and CDR2 is FYEKMQ (reference sequence). CDR3 size: 14 residues. V dropped 5 bases and J dropped 12 bases, with 17 bases sitting between them. CDR3 amino acids: CASSRDRIKVPLHF. DNA of the CDR3: TGTGCCAGCAGCCGGGACCGGATAAAGGTACCCCTCCACTTT.

The J gene is TRBJ2-5, the V gene TRBV9; D may be TRBD2 (6 bases). The CDR3 length is 16 residues. Germline values: CDR1 SGDLS, CDR2 YYNGEE. Trimming took 2 bases from V and 2 from J, leaving 16 bases between them. CDR3 region: CASSVRLGGIQETQYF. The DNA of the CDR3 is TGTGCCAGCAGCGTCCGACTCGGAGGGATTCAAGAGACCCAGTACTTC.

The V and J genes are TRBV4-2 and TRBJ1-6; D not resolved. Germline V gene data show CDR1 as LGHNA and CDR2 as YNFKEQ. The CDR3 spans 15 residues. Trimming cost V 1 base and J 3 bases, with 7 bases left between them. The CDR3 loop reads CASSQAGIYNSPLHF. As DNA, the CDR3 is TGTGCCAGCAGCCAAGCGGGAATCTATAATTCACCCCTCCACTTT.

Worth noting for this clone: This CDR3 is also generated by other DNA sequences in the sample. The chain joins TRBV5-1 to TRBJ1-1; 8 bases align to TRBD1. Germline CDR1 reads SGHRS; CDR2 reads YFSETQ. V shed 3 bases and J 1 base; nucleotides not matched to a gene: 2. This CDR3 has 14 residues. As DNA, the CDR3 is TGCGCCAGCAGCTCAGGACAGGGGAACACTGAAGCTTTCTTT. It codes for CASSSGQGNTEAFF.

This clone was seen a handful of times. This chain connects TRBV7-9 to TRBJ1-2; 8 bases fit TRBD1. The CDR3 is 13 residues long. J was trimmed by 6 bases and V by 1 base; bases with no gene match: 1. Germline CDR1 SEHNR, CDR2 FQNEAQ (reference sequence). The CDR3 here is CASSLVQGDGYTF. The CDR3 DNA follows: TGTGCCAGCAGCTTAGTACAGGGGGATGGCTACACCTTC.

The V call is TRBV6-5, the J call TRBJ1-5; TRBD1 is a possible D gene (6 bases). V shed 8 bases and J shed 4 bases, with 18 bases lying between them. The germline gives CDR1 MNHEY, CDR2 SVGAGI. The length of the CDR3 is 15 residues. The CDR3 sequence is CASDKQGGGNQPQHF. In DNA form, the CDR3 reads TGTGCCAGCGATAAACAGGGAGGGGGGAATCAGCCCCAGCATTTT.

CDR3 region: CASSQVVVRTNTGELFF. CDR3 bases: TGCGCCAGCAGCCAAGTGGTCGTCAGAACTAACACCGGGGAGCTGTTTTTT. The chain combines TRBV4-1 with TRBJ2-2, with D unclear. V lost 1 base to trimming and J lost 2 bases, with 14 bases between them. The CDR3 extends over 17 amino acids. Germline lookup yields CDR1 MGHRA and CDR2 YSYEKL.

This chain links TRBV24-1 with TRBJ2-5, with D maybe TRBD1 (6 bases). CDR1 KGHDR and CDR2 SFDVKD come from the germline V gene. This CDR3 comprises 16 residues. The germline V and J ends were trimmed by 4 bases and 1 base, with 15 bases remaining between them. CDR3: CATSEGAHSGQETQYF. The CDR3 nucleotides read TGTGCCACCAGTGAGGGGGCGCATTCGGGCCAAGAGACCCAGTACTTC.

The gene calls are TRBV14 and TRBJ1-3, with a possible D match to TRBD1 (6 bases). The CDR3 length is 14 residues. V was clipped by 2 bases and J by 4 bases, with 9 bases between them. CDR1 and CDR2 (germline): SGHDN, FVKESK. The CDR3 region is CASSQRGSGNTIYF. The DNA for the CDR3 is TGTGCCAGCAGCCAAAGGGGGTCCGGAAACACCATATATTTT.

The CDR3 loop is CASSLRGYEQYF. The CDR3 DNA reads as TGTGCCAGCAGCCTACGAGGGTACGAGCAGTACTTC. The rearrangement joins TRBV14 to TRBJ2-7; a weak D match, TRBD2 (5 bases). This CDR3 comprises 12 residues. V was shortened by 4 bases and J by 4 bases, with 8 bases between the two germline ends. CDR1 SGHDN and CDR2 FVKESK come from the germline V gene.

The table lists this clone with a few counts. The chain is built from TRBV7-8 and TRBJ2-6; no clear D gene. Trimming took off 5 bases at V and 1 base at J, with 18 bases between the two ends. This CDR3 comprises 18 residues. Germline V gene lookup returns CDR1 SGHVS and CDR2 FQNEAQ. This CDR3 reads CASSLRPIIGSGANVLTF. The CDR3 coding sequence is TGTGCCAGCAGCCTCCGACCGATAATTGGGTCTGGGGCCAACGTCCTGACTTTC.

This clone was observed a single time. V gene TRBV3-1 (or the pseudogene TRBV3-2) combines with J gene TRBJ1-5; D ambiguous. Germline V gene lookup returns CDR1 LGHDT and CDR2 YNNKEL (reference sequence). Deletions cut 0 bases from V and 4 bases from J, with 4 bases between. The CDR3 is made up of 13 amino acids. The CDR3 loop is CASSQDLNQPQHF. DNA for the CDR3: TGTGCCAGCAGCCAAGATTTAAATCAGCCCCAGCATTTT.

In this sample, this clone turned up a few times. The rearrangement links TRBV14 to TRBJ1-1; D unresolved. The CDR3 is 13 amino acids. The germline CDR1 and CDR2 sequences are SGHDN and FVKESK. Trimming left V 4 bases short and J 1 base short, with 7 bases between. The CDR3 spells CASSLTQNTEAFF. CDR3 nucleotide sequence: TGTGCCAGCAGCCTGACACAGAACACTGAAGCTTTCTTT. Together with reference TRBV14 and TRBJ1-1, the CDR3 gives the full variable domain: EAGVTQFPSHSVIEKGQTVTLRCDPISGHDNLYWYRRVMGKEIKFLLHFVKESKQDESGMPNNRFLAERTGGTYSTLKVQPAELEDSGVYFCASSLTQNTEAFFGQGTRLTVV.

The J gene is TRBJ1-2, the V gene TRBV15; possibly TRBD1 for D (6 bases). V dropped 3 bases and J dropped 8 bases, with 16 bases sitting between them. This CDR3 is built from 14 residues. CDR1 and CDR2 from the germline V gene are LNHNV and YYDKDF (reference sequence). CDR3 protein: CATSSPGTSGGYTF. The CDR3 region has the DNA TGTGCCACCAGCAGCCCTGGGACATCGGGAGGCTACACCTTC.

The rearrangement uses TRBV24-1 and TRBJ2-1; D may be TRBD2 (6 bases). V gave up 4 bases and J gave up 0 bases, with 12 bases separating them. CDR3 length: 16 amino acids. CDR1 and CDR2 from the germline V gene are KGHDR and SFDVKD. The CDR3 DNA reads as TGTGCCACCAGTGACCGACTCGGGAGCTCCTACAATGAGCAGTTCTTC. Its protein is CATSDRLGSSYNEQFF.